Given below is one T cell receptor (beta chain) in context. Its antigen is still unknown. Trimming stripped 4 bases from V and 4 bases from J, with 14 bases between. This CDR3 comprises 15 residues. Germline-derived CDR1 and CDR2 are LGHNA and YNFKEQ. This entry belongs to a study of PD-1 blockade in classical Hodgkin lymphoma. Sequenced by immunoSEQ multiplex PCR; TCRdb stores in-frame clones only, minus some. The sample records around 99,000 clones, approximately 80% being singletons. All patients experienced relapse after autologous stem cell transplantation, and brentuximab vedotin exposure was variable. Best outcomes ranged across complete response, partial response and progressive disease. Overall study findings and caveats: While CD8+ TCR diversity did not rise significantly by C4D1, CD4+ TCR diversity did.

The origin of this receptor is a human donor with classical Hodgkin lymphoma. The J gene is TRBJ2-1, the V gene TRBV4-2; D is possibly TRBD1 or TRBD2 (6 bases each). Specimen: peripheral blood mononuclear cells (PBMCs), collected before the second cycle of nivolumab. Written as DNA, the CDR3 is TGTGCCAGCAGCCCCAAAGTAGGGGGGTACAATGAGCAGTTCTTC. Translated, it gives CASSPKVGGYNEQFF.